Presented here are 31 T cell receptor beta chains from one specimen sequenced in a study of cytomegalovirus exposure and HLA in healthy donors. This PCR relied on a set of 60 Vbeta primers and 13 Jbeta primers. TCRdb's copy holds only in-frame clones and misses some; the assay was immunoSEQ multiplex PCR. The table records under 200,000 clones, more than 80% of them present only once. The source material was PBMCs. The receptors stem from a woman in her fifties or sixties in good health and CMV-seropositive.

This sequence joins TRBV5-1 and TRBJ1-3, with 7 bases lining up with TRBD1. V was pared by 4 bases and J by 0 bases, with 7 bases of the junction left unmatched. This CDR3 contains 16 residues. Looked up from germline, CDR1 is SGHRS and CDR2 is YFSETQ. The CDR3, as DNA: TGCGCCAGCAGCCAGGGGGACCGATACTCTGGAAACACCATATATTTT. It encodes CASSQGDRYSGNTIYF.

The V call is TRBV28, the J call TRBJ1-1; tentative D call: TRBD1 (6 bases). CDR3 length: 15 residues. Trimming removed 5 bases from V and 4 bases from J, with 17 bases in between. CDR1 is MDHEN, CDR2 SYDVKM, per germline. CDR3 DNA: TGTGCCAGCAGTCTCGGTGGGGGCGTGGGCACTGAAGCTTTCTTT. This codes for CASSLGGGVGTEAFF.

V gene TRBV2 combines with J gene TRBJ1-1; 8 bases match TRBD1. The CDR3 loop spans 13 amino acids. Looked up from germline, CDR1 is SNHLY and CDR2 is FYNNEI. The V segment lost 1 base and the J segment 8 bases; nucleotides outside the gene matches: 3. The CDR3 loop reads CASSEGTGMEAFF. As DNA, the CDR3 is TGTGCCAGCAGTGAAGGGACAGGGATGGAAGCTTTCTTT.

The chain carries TRBV19 and TRBJ2-4; 9 bases are a match to TRBD1. V was clipped by 0 bases and J by 0 bases; unmatched bases: 9. The CDR3 covers 19 residues. Per germline, CDR1 LNHDA and CDR2 SQIVND (reference sequence). CDR3 coding DNA: TGTGCCAGTAGTATAGAGGTTGTGGACAGGGGAACAGCCAAAAACATTCAGTACTTC. It codes for CASSIEVVDRGTAKNIQYF.

The gene calls are TRBV5-6 and TRBJ1-2, with D hard to call. The CDR3 spans 14 residues. V shed 3 bases and J shed 2 bases, with 11 bases lying between them. The germline V gene encodes CDR1 SGHDT and CDR2 YYEEEE. Written as DNA, the CDR3 is TGTGCCAGCAGCTCGACGGCAGCGAACTATGGCTACACCTTC. Translation: CASSSTAANYGYTF.

The rearrangement uses TRBV28 and TRBJ2-2; D ambiguous. Germline CDR1 is MDHEN and CDR2 is SYDVKM. The CDR3 runs to 12 residues. V lost 3 bases, J lost 7 bases, and 6 bases lay in between. This chain's CDR3 is CASSLALGELFF. CDR3 sequence (DNA): TGTGCCAGCAGTTTGGCTCTCGGGGAGCTGTTTTTT.

This clone was observed a few times. The chain is built from TRBV7-9 and TRBJ2-7; 9 bases agree with TRBD1. Germline CDR1 SEHNR, CDR2 FQNEAQ (reference sequence). Losses at the gene ends were 5 bases for V and 3 bases for J; bases not matched to a gene: 8. The CDR3 runs to 15 residues. The CDR3 reads CASSPIGTGFYEQYF. The CDR3 DNA sequence: TGTGCCAGCAGCCCTATAGGGACAGGGTTCTACGAGCAGTACTTC.

This CDR3 reads CAIRSDRGSSYEQYF. The CDR3 bases are TGTGCCATCAGATCGGACAGGGGGAGTTCCTACGAGCAGTACTTC. The chain joins TRBV10-3 to TRBJ2-7; 10 bases align to TRBD1. V was pared by 6 bases and J by 1 base, with 6 bases of the junction left unmatched. CDR1 is ENHRY, CDR2 SYGVKD, per germline. The CDR3 totals 15 residues.

The chain joins TRBV5-1 to TRBJ2-1; D is perhaps TRBD2 (6 bases). The CDR3 runs 16 residues. V lost 7 bases and J 1 base, leaving 18 bases between the germline ends. Germline V CDR1 and CDR2: SGHRS, YFSETQ. The CDR3 here is CASGKSAGGSYNEQFF. The CDR3 DNA sequence: TGCGCCAGCGGCAAGTCGGCAGGAGGGTCCTACAATGAGCAGTTCTTC.

The chain joins TRBV5-1 to TRBJ2-6; a possible D gene is TRBD1 (5 bases). Germline CDR1 and CDR2: SGHRS and YFSETQ. V lost 7 bases, J lost 0 bases, and 8 bases lay in between. This CDR3 has 14 amino acids. The CDR3 coding sequence is TGCGCCAGCGGCGACAGCTCTGGGGCCAACGTCCTGACTTTC. This sequence encodes CASGDSSGANVLTF.

This chain joins TRBV6-6 and TRBJ2-1; D unclear. This CDR3 has 12 amino acids. Germline CDR1 is MNHNY and CDR2 is SVGAGI (reference sequence). Trimming removed 0 bases from V and 8 bases from J, with 5 bases in between. The CDR3: CASSYSIDEQFF. The DNA for the CDR3 is TGTGCCAGCAGTTACTCGATAGATGAGCAGTTCTTC.

The CDR3 sequence is CASSARQANGELFF. The CDR3 DNA sequence: TGTGCCAGCAGTGCTCGACAGGCGAACGGGGAGCTGTTTTTT. This chain connects TRBV25-1 to TRBJ2-2, with TRBD1 as a possible D gene (6 bases). V dropped 4 bases and J dropped 7 bases, with 13 bases sitting between them. CDR3 length: 14 residues. Germline V gene data show CDR1 as MGHDK and CDR2 as SYGVNS.

The chain recombines TRBV9 with TRBJ2-5, with 12 nucleotides matching TRBD2. CDR1 and CDR2 from the germline V gene are SGDLS and YYNGEE. This CDR3 comprises 15 residues. V was clipped by 4 bases and J by 4 bases; unmatched bases: 5. CDR3 region: CASSPRTSGAETQYF. The CDR3 coding sequence is TGTGCCAGCAGCCCCAGGACTAGCGGGGCAGAGACCCAGTACTTC.

The V and J genes are TRBV7-8 and TRBJ1-1, with 10 bases fitting TRBD1. The germline gives CDR1 SGHVS, CDR2 FQNEAQ. The V gene end was trimmed by 5 bases and the J gene end by 2 bases; junction bases not matched to a gene: 8. There are 16 residues in the CDR3. CDR3 DNA sequence: TGTGCCAGCAGCCTATCGGGACAGGGGAGAAACACTGAAGCTTTCTTT. It codes for CASSLSGQGRNTEAFF.

This chain connects TRBV19 to TRBJ1-5; D not certain. The length of the CDR3 is 15 residues. The V end lost 10 bases, the J end lost 0 bases, and 16 bases lay between the germline ends. Germline CDR1 reads LNHDA; CDR2 reads SQIVND (reference sequence). The CDR3 DNA follows: TGTGCCACCCGATCGGGTCCCGTTAGCAATCAGCCCCAGCATTTT. Protein: CATRSGPVSNQPQHF.

The CDR3, as DNA: TGCGCCAGCAGCTTTTTCAGCGGGGGTCAATCTAGCACAGATACGCAGTATTTT. The encoded protein is CASSFFSGGQSSTDTQYF. The J gene is TRBJ2-3, the V gene TRBV5-1; 8 nucleotides align to TRBD2. The CDR3 runs to 18 residues. Germline V gene data show CDR1 as SGHRS and CDR2 as YFSETQ. Trimming at V came to 2 bases and at J to 0 bases, leaving 11 bases not matched to a gene.

This sequence joins TRBV5-4 and TRBJ2-3; 7 bases match TRBD2. CDR3 length: 15 amino acids. Germline CDR1 reads SGHNT; CDR2 reads YYREEE (reference sequence). Trimming took 5 bases from V and 0 from J; bases not matched to a gene: 6. The CDR3 sequence is CASRPTSFSTDTQYF. CDR3 nucleotide sequence: TGTGCCAGCAGACCGACTAGCTTTAGCACAGATACGCAGTATTTT.

The chain carries TRBV5-1 and TRBJ1-2; D perhaps matches TRBD1 (5 bases). The CDR3 sequence is 14 residues long. Trimming cost V 0 bases and J 6 bases, with 12 bases left between them. Germline V CDR1 and CDR2: SGHRS, YFSETQ. The CDR3 DNA reads TGCGCCAGCAGCTTGGGCAGGGCAGCCGATGGCTACACCTTC. Its protein is CASSLGRAADGYTF.

J is TRBJ1-2 and V is TRBV18; 8 positions agree with TRBD1. This CDR3 contains 14 residues. Germline CDR1 is KGHSH and CDR2 is LQKENI. Trimming took 3 bases from V and 5 from J; bases not matched to a gene: 5. CDR3 DNA sequence: TGTGCCAGCTCACCCACGACAGGGGAATATGGCTACACCTTC. It specifies CASSPTTGEYGYTF.

The CDR3 DNA reads TGTGCCAGCAGCCGCTTAGTTGGCTACACCTTC. This codes for CASSRLVGYTF. The chain links TRBV5-6 to TRBJ1-2; unclear D gene. Germline V gene data show CDR1 as SGHDT and CDR2 as YYEEEE. With 4 bases removed from V and 7 bases from J, the gap between germline ends came to 8 bases. The CDR3 has 11 amino acids. Based on the CDR3 plus reference TRBV5-6 and TRBJ1-2, the full variable domain is DAGVTQSPTHLIKTRGQQVTLRCSPKSGHDTVSWYQQALGQGPQFIFQYYEEEERQRGNFPDRFSGHQFPNYSSELNVNALLLGDSALYLCASSRLVGYTFGSGTRLTVV.

Comments on this clone: One end of the junction varies from germline; a read error may be responsible. The chain is built from TRBV2 and TRBJ1-5; no definite D call. Per the germline V gene, CDR1 is SNHLY and CDR2 is FYNNEI. CDR3 length equals 15 residues. In nucleotides, the CDR3 is TGTGCCAGCAGAGAAGGCGGTTATAGCAATCAGCCCCAGCATTTT. As protein: CASREGGYSNQPQHF.

The V call is TRBV6-1, the J call TRBJ1-2, with D possibly being TRBD1 (5 bases). This CDR3 is built from 15 residues. V gave up 6 bases and J gave up 2 bases, with 16 bases separating them. Germline assignment: CDR1 MNHNS and CDR2 SASEGT. The CDR3: CASSSRRAGNYGYTF. In nucleotides, the CDR3 is TGTGCCAGCAGCTCACGCAGGGCAGGGAACTATGGCTACACCTTC.

This clone was recorded once. The chain couples TRBV5-1 to TRBJ2-3; TRBD1 matches at 7 bases. V lost 2 bases, J lost 3 bases, and 6 bases stayed unmatched. The CDR3 runs to 15 residues. CDR1 is SGHRS and CDR2 is YFSETQ in the germline V gene. CDR3 nucleotides: TGCGCCAGCAGCTTAGGACAGGCCCTGACAGATACGCAGTATTTT. Its translation: CASSLGQALTDTQYF.

The DNA of the CDR3 is TGTGCCAGTATAACTAGCGGGGGATCCTACAATGAGCAGTTCTTC. This sequence encodes CASITSGGSYNEQFF. This chain joins TRBV19 and TRBJ2-1, with 11 positions matching TRBD2. V lost 7 bases, J lost 1 base, and 3 bases stayed unmatched. The CDR3 runs to 15 residues. Germline CDR1 reads LNHDA; CDR2 reads SQIVND (reference sequence). Supplemented by reference TRBV19 and TRBJ2-1, the full variable domain reads DGGITQSPKYLFRKEGQNVTLSCEQNLNHDAMYWYRQDPGQGLRLIYYSQIVNDFQKGDIAEGYSVSREKKESFPLTVTSAQKNPTAFYLCASITSGGSYNEQFFGPGTRLTVL.

This clone was found once. The rearrangement uses TRBV25-1 and TRBJ2-1; 10 nucleotides agree with TRBD1. CDR3 length: 16 amino acids. The J segment lost 4 bases and the V segment lost 6 bases, leaving 9 bases of the junction unmatched. Germline V lookup: CDR1 MGHDK, CDR2 SYGVNS. The CDR3 nucleotides read TGTGCCAGCAGAGAAGACAGGGGGCGCGGGTACAATGAGCAGTTCTTC. Protein sequence: CASREDRGRGYNEQFF. The full variable domain, completed using reference TRBV25-1 and TRBJ2-1, is EADIYQTPRYLVIGTGKKITLECSQTMGHDKMYWYQQDPGMELHLIHYSYGVNSTEKGDLSSESTVSRIRTEHFPLTLESARPSHTSQYLCASREDRGRGYNEQFFGPGTRLTVL.

The DNA of the CDR3 is TGTGCCAGCAGCTCTGGGTGGGGGGGCGGTGAGCAGTTCTTC. Its protein product is CASSSGWGGGEQFF. V and J are TRBV5-4 and TRBJ2-1; D is possibly TRBD2 (7 bases). The CDR3 spans 14 residues. V was cut by 3 bases and J by 9 bases, with 16 bases left in between. Germline CDR1 is SGHNT and CDR2 is YYREEE (reference sequence).

This clone was picked up one time. This chain joins TRBV2 and TRBJ2-3; 9 bases match TRBD2. Germline CDR1 and CDR2: SNHLY and FYNNEI. Unmatched junction bases numbered 9, after V lost 6 bases and J lost 5 bases. The CDR3 spans 15 residues. CDR3 in DNA: TGTGCCAGCAGAGCCGCGGGGGGGCCGGGAGATACGCAGTATTTT. Residues: CASRAAGGPGDTQYF.

The chain combines TRBV7-8 with TRBJ2-7, with 10 bases matching TRBD2. CDR1 is SGHVS and CDR2 is FQNEAQ in the germline V gene. The CDR3 contains 16 residues. With V trimmed by 5 bases and J by 4 bases, 11 bases remained unmatched. This CDR3 reads CASSQESGGGSYEQYF. The CDR3 DNA is TGTGCCAGCAGCCAAGAGAGCGGGGGGGGATCATACGAGCAGTACTTC.

CDR3 DNA: TGTGCCAGCTCACCATATGGGACAGGGGGTAGTTCAGGTACACCCCTCCACTTT. Its translation is CASSPYGTGGSSGTPLHF. The chain joins TRBV18 to TRBJ1-6; TRBD1 aligns across 11 bases. Trimming removed 2 bases from V and 11 bases from J; junction bases left unmatched: 14. The CDR3 runs 18 residues. Germline CDR1 and CDR2: KGHSH and LQKENI.

The chain carries TRBV4-3 and TRBJ2-7, with 7 bases identical to TRBD2. J gave up 3 bases and V 0 bases, and 5 bases lay outside the gene matches. CDR1 and CDR2 from the germline V gene are LGHNA and YSLEER. The CDR3 consists of 15 residues. For the CDR3, the DNA is TGCGCCAGCAGCCAAGAAACTGGGGGGGACTACGAGCAGTACTTC. Translation gives CASSQETGGDYEQYF.

The chain has TRBV7-2 and TRBJ2-5; TRBD1 is a possible D gene (5 bases). The germline gives CDR1 SGHTA, CDR2 FQGNSA. V dropped 3 bases and J dropped 6 bases, with 14 bases sitting between them. CDR3 length: 14 amino acids. This chain's CDR3 is CASSFQGQGKTQYF. The DNA of the CDR3 is TGTGCCAGCAGCTTCCAGGGTCAAGGAAAGACCCAGTACTTC.